The 6 T cell receptor beta chains listed next were all sequenced from one sample in a study of blood T cell repertoires in COVID-19. Assay: immunoSEQ multiplex PCR; the TCRdb copy retains only in-frame clones and omits some. Here the sample spans fewer than 80,000 clones, nearly 90% being singletons. The sample comprised peripheral blood. The receptors come from a man between 45 and 60 years old with acute or convalescent COVID-19.

V and J are TRBV3-1 (or the pseudogene TRBV3-2) and TRBJ1-1, with D tentatively TRBD1 (5 bases). Trimming shortened V by 6 bases and J by 1 base, and 15 bases separated the two germline ends. CDR3 size: 15 residues. Germline assignment: CDR1 LGHDT and CDR2 YNNKEL (reference sequence). The CDR3 DNA is TGTGCCAGCAGAGAGGACCTGGGGGGGAACACTGAAGCTTTCTTT. It translates to CASREDLGGNTEAFF.

This chain uses TRBV7-9 with TRBJ2-7; 9 nucleotides match TRBD1. This CDR3 comprises 15 residues. Germline values: CDR1 SEHNR, CDR2 FQNEAQ (reference sequence). J gave up 2 bases and V 0 bases, and 2 bases lay outside the gene matches. CDR3 protein: CASSLAQGATYEQYF. The CDR3 region has the DNA TGTGCCAGCAGCTTAGCACAGGGGGCGACCTACGAGCAGTACTTC.

The J gene is TRBJ2-2, the V gene TRBV7-7; D uncertain. The CDR3 sequence is 15 residues long. V lost 5 bases to trimming and J lost 1 base, with 11 bases between them. The germline gives CDR1 SSHAT, CDR2 FNYEAQ (reference sequence). The DNA of the CDR3 is TGTGCCAGCAGCCGGCGGATGGGGAACACCGGGGAGCTGTTTTTT. This sequence encodes CASSRRMGNTGELFF.

V gene TRBV6-5 combines with J gene TRBJ1-5, with TRBD1 as a possible D gene (6 bases). Germline assignment: CDR1 MNHEY and CDR2 SVGAGI. The CDR3 covers 14 residues. V lost 6 bases to trimming and J lost 4 bases, with 13 bases between them. The CDR3 loop is CASSLTGINQPQHF. As DNA, the CDR3 is TGTGCCAGCAGCCTTACAGGGATTAATCAGCCCCAGCATTTT.

The chain is built from TRBV4-1 and TRBJ2-5, with 10 bases matching TRBD2. Germline V gene lookup returns CDR1 MGHRA and CDR2 YSYEKL. V was pared by 0 bases and J by 7 bases, with 8 bases of the junction left unmatched. The CDR3 is made up of 16 amino acids. This CDR3 is CASSQDWLAGDGTQYF. CDR3 DNA: TGCGCCAGCAGCCAAGATTGGCTAGCGGGAGATGGGACCCAGTACTTC.

This clone was found once. The V call is TRBV7-9, the J call TRBJ2-5; 7 bases line up with TRBD1. Germline loops: CDR1 SEHNR, CDR2 FQNEAQ (reference sequence). V lost 1 base and J lost 0; bases outside the gene matches: 2. This CDR3 contains 15 residues. The CDR3, as DNA: TGTGCCAGCAGCTTAGGTGACAGGGACCAAGAGACCCAGTACTTC. Its translation: CASSLGDRDQETQYF.